Presented here are 6 T cell receptor beta chains from one specimen sequenced in a study of T cells in Graves' hyperthyroidism and ophthalmopathy (dated by TCRdb to the late 2010s). Libraries came from multiplex PCR. For sequencing, an Illumina HiSeq 2000 was employed. TCR beta CDR3 regions were amplified from RNA transcripts. A first-round RT-PCR of the TCR CDR3 used the HTBI primer set with the Qiagen OneStep RT-PCR kit. In-frame beta chains were kept once TCRdb had trimmed the public reads at Q25 with fastp and called clones with MiXCR. Every distinct CDR3 protein forms one entry, paired with its most common genes and DNA. Counted in this sample were over 700,000 distinct CDR3 sequences; 38% of them appeared once. The ten top clones hold approximately 10% of the sample. The sequenced sample was blood. All receptors derive from a man aged 18-30 years with Graves' hyperthyroidism.

Comments on this clonotype: One end of the junction fails to match germline, which may point to a read error. The chain employs TRBV12-3 or TRBV12-4 and TRBJ2-2; 12 bases fit TRBD1. CDR3 length: 18 residues. CDR3 nucleotides: TGTGCCAGCAGTTCCTACCGGGACAGGGGGCGCGTCACCAGGGAGCTGTTTTTT. This encodes CASSSYRDRGRVTRELFF.

Only a few counts were recorded for this clonotype. The chain couples TRBV6-5 to TRBJ1-2; TRBD1 aligns across 9 bases. The CDR3 has 15 residues. The trim removed 4 bases at V and 4 bases at J, leaving 7 bases unmatched. Germline V lookup: CDR1 MNHEY, CDR2 SVGAGI. Here the CDR3 DNA reads TGTGCCAGCAGTTCCCTGGACAGGGGTGGCTATGGCTACACCTTC. Its translation is CASSSLDRGGYGYTF.

The chain couples TRBV7-3 to TRBJ2-1, with D maybe TRBD2 (7 bases). Germline V gene sequence: CDR1 SGHTA, CDR2 FQGTGA. The CDR3 is 15 amino acids. V lost 5 bases and J 4 bases, leaving 15 bases between the germline ends. This CDR3 is CASSRGGGGYNEQFF. The CDR3 DNA is TGTGCCAGCAGCCGGGGAGGGGGAGGTTACAATGAGCAGTTCTTC.

This clonotype was counted many times. The chain has TRBV2 and TRBJ2-2, with D tentatively TRBD2 (6 bases). Trimming shortened V by 4 bases and J by 3 bases, and 9 bases separated the two germline ends. The CDR3 length is 14 residues. CDR1 SNHLY and CDR2 FYNNEI come from the germline V gene. CDR3 amino acids: CASSAGDYTGELFF. In nucleotides, the CDR3 is TGTGCCAGCAGTGCGGGGGACTACACCGGGGAGCTGTTTTTT.

The chain joins TRBV7-2 to TRBJ2-5, with D perhaps matching TRBD1 (5 bases). V was clipped by 0 bases and J by 5 bases, with 13 bases between them. The CDR3 sequence is 15 residues long. Looked up from germline, CDR1 is SGHTA and CDR2 is FQGNSA. The CDR3 here is CASSLAQGWSETQYF. DNA of the CDR3: TGTGCCAGCAGCTTAGCCCAGGGATGGAGCGAGACCCAGTACTTC.

This rearrangement joins TRBV4-3 to TRBJ1-2, with D perhaps matching TRBD1 (5 bases). CDR3 length: 15 amino acids. CDR1 and CDR2 (germline): LGHNA, YSLEER. V lost 0 bases, J lost 6 bases, and 14 bases lay in between. This CDR3 is CASSQELRQGDGYTF. The CDR3, as DNA: TGCGCCAGCAGCCAAGAGCTCCGGCAGGGCGATGGCTACACCTTC.